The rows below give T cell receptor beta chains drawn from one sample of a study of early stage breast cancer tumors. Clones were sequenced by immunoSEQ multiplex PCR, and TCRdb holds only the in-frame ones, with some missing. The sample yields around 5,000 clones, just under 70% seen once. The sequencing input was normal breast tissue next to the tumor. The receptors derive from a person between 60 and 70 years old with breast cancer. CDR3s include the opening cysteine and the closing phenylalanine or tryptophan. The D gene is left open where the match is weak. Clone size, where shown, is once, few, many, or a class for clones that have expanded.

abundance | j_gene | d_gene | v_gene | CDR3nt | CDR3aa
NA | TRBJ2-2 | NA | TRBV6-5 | TGTGCCAGCAGTTATGCGATTTCGAACACCGGGGAGCTGTTTTTT | CASSYAISNTGELFF
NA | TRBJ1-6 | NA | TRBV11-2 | TGTGCCAGCAGTCTAGGGGACCTAATAAGCCTCCACTTT | CASSLGDLISLHF
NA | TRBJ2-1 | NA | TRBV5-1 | TGCGCCAGCAGCTTGGAAGGCGGGGGCCCCTACAATGAGCAGTTCTTC | CASSLEGGGPYNEQFF
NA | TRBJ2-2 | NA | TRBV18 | TGTGCCAGCTCACCACCAACCGGGAAAAACACCGGGGAGCTGTTTTTT | CASSPPTGKNTGELFF
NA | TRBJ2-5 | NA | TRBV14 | TGTGCCAGCAGCCAAGCCCGGATCTCGTACCAAGAGACCCAGTACTTC | CASSQARISYQETQYF
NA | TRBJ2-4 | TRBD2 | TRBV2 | TGTGCCAGCAGTGGCAGCGGGACAGCCAAAAACATTCAGTACTTC | CASSGSGTAKNIQYF
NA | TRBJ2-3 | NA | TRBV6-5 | TGTGCCAGCAGCGCGGGGGATACGCAGTATTTT | CASSAGDTQYF
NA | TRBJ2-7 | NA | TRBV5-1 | TGCGCCAGCAGCTTGGGTGCACGAGTCGACTCCTACGAGCAGTACTTC | CASSLGARVDSYEQYF
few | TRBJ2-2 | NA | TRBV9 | TGTGCCAGCAGCGTAGCGGGGAACACCGGGGAGCTGTTTTTT | CASSVAGNTGELFF
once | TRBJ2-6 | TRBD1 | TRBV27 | TGTGCCAGCACCCCGACAGGGAGCTCTGGGGCCAACGTCCTGACTTTC | CASTPTGSSGANVLTF
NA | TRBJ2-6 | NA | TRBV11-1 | TGTGCCAGCACCCGCTCTGGGGCCAACGTCCTGACTTTC | CASTRSGANVLTF
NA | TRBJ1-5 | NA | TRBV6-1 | TGTGCCAGCAGTTTGAGTCCGTCAAGCAATCAGCCCCAGCATTTT | CASSLSPSSNQPQHF
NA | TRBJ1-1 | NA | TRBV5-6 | TGTGCCAGCAGCTTGGTTTTGGTGGAGTACACTGAAGCTTTCTTT | CASSLVLVEYTEAFF
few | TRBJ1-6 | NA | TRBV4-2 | TGTGCCAGCAGCCAAGACGACAGCGAAGGACTTTATTCACCCCTCCACTTT | CASSQDDSEGLYSPLHF
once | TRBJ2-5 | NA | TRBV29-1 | TGCAGCGCAGGAAGACTAGAAGAGACCCAGTACTTC | CSAGRLEETQYF
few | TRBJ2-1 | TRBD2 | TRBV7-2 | TGTGCCAGCAGCTTAGTAGCGGGCTTCGACAATGAGCAGTTCTTC | CASSLVAGFDNEQFF
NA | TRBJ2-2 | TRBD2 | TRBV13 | TGTGCCAGCAGCACCGACGGGACTAGCGGGGGGGCTGGTACCGGGGAGCTGTTTTTT | CASSTDGTSGGAGTGELFF